These T cell receptor beta chains were read from a single sample in a study of control samples from healthy donors and cancer patients. Here immunoSEQ multiplex PCR was the method, and the copy in TCRdb shows in-frame clones only, minus some. The sample holds 40,000 to 50,000 clones; roughly 94% are singletons and the top ten take 20% to 30%. Sequenced sample: blood. These receptors were taken from a man aged 60-69 years in good health. Each CDR3 is given with its conserved first and last residue. The D gene is left open where the match is weak. Some rows mark clone size as missing; the rest say once, few, many or name a class of expanded clone.

>NA|TRBV15|TRBD2|TRBJ2-1
TGTGCCACCAGCAGAGATCGGAGCGGGAGATCCCAATCGTTCTTC
CATSRDRSGRSQSFF
>NA|TRBV24-1|NA|TRBJ2-7
TGTGCCACCAGTGAGTCCAGAGCCTACGAGCAGTACTTC
CATSESRAYEQYF
>NA|TRBV9|NA|TRBJ2-1
TGTGCCAGCAGCGTAAAGGGGAATGAGCAGTTCTTC
CASSVKGNEQFF
>once|TRBV4-2|TRBD1|TRBJ2-5
TGTGCCAGCAGCCATTCCATACCGGGACAGACGGAAGAGACCCAGTACTTC
CASSHSIPGQTEETQYF
>NA|TRBV19|NA|TRBJ2-2
TGTGCCAGTAGCCCAAACCTAGCCGGGGAGCTGTTTTTT
CASSPNLAGELFF
>NA|TRBV18|NA|TRBJ2-4
TGTGCCAGCTCACCCCAGGGGAGGGACCAAAACATTCAGTACTTC
CASSPQGRDQNIQYF
>once|TRBV4-2|TRBD2|TRBJ2-1
TGTGCCAGCAGCCAAGTACTAGCGGCCCGATACAATGAGCAGTTCTTC
CASSQVLAARYNEQFF
>NA|TRBV30|NA|TRBJ1-2
TGTGCCTGGAGTGTCCACGGGGTATCTGGCTACACCTTC
CAWSVHGVSGYTF
>NA|TRBV7-6|NA|TRBJ2-1
TGTGCCAGCAGCTTAGCGCGGACTAAATACAATGAGCAGTTCTTC
CASSLARTKYNEQFF
>NA|TRBV3-1/TRBV3-2|NA|TRBJ1-3
TGTGCCAGCAGTCGACAGGCCGTGAGGAACACCATATATTTT
CASSRQAVRNTIYF
>NA|TRBV19|TRBD2|TRBJ2-7
TGTGCCAGTAGTACTAGCGGGTCCCCCTACGAGCAGTACTTC
CASSTSGSPYEQYF
>NA|TRBV7-9|TRBD1|TRBJ1-3
TGTGCCAGCAGCTTCCGGACAGGGGCAGGAAACACCATATATTTT
CASSFRTGAGNTIYF
>NA|TRBV10-1|NA|TRBJ2-5
TGCGCCAGCAGCCATTGGGCCCAGCGAGGGGCCCAGTACTTC
CASSHWAQRGAQYF
>NA|TRBV7-2|TRBD2|TRBJ2-1
TGTGCCAGCAGCTTGCCGGGAGGGCCGAATGAGCAGTTCTTC
CASSLPGGPNEQFF
>NA|TRBV3-1/TRBV3-2|TRBD1|TRBJ1-1
TGTGCCAGCAGCCTCACAGGGGATACTGAAGCTTTCTTT
CASSLTGDTEAFF
>once|TRBV27|NA|TRBJ1-6
TGTGCCAGCAGCCACCTCGAAGCTGTTAATTCACCCCTCCACTTT
CASSHLEAVNSPLHF
>NA|TRBV27|NA|TRBJ1-5
TGTGCCAGCAGTGCGTTGGGCCTGGGGAATCAGCCCCAGCATTTT
CASSALGLGNQPQHF
>NA|TRBV30|NA|TRBJ1-2
TGTGCCTGGAGTGTAACGGAGAACTATGGCTACACCTTC
CAWSVTENYGYTF
>NA|TRBV2|TRBD1|TRBJ2-1
TGTGCCAGCAGTGATGGGACAGGGGGAAGTCGGCAGTTCTTC
CASSDGTGGSRQFF
>NA|TRBV18|NA|TRBJ1-1
TGTGCCAGTTTCACCGGACACTCAAACACTGAAGCTTTCTTT
CASFTGHSNTEAFF
>NA|TRBV27|NA|TRBJ1-4
TGTGCCAGCAGTTTTTCCCAGGGTGGAGAAAAACTGTTTTTT
CASSFSQGGEKLFF
>NA|TRBV19|TRBD1|TRBJ2-3
TGTGCCAGTAGTATCCCATATGGACAGGGAGCATCAGGGACGCAGTATTTT
CASSIPYGQGASGTQYF
>NA|TRBV19|NA|TRBJ2-2
TGTGCCAGTAGTATCGCCCCCTACACCGGGGAGCTGTTTTTT
CASSIAPYTGELFF
>NA|TRBV27|NA|TRBJ1-5
TGTGCCAGCAGTTTTTCCTTCAGTCAGCCCCAGCATTTT
CASSFSFSQPQHF
>NA|TRBV19|TRBD2|TRBJ2-7
TGTGCCAGTAGTCCCGGGACTAGCGGCTACGAGCAGTACTTC
CASSPGTSGYEQYF
>NA|TRBV6-5|NA|TRBJ2-3
TGTGCCAGCAGGCCGCCTGACACAGATACGCAGTATTTT
CASRPPDTDTQYF
>once|TRBV5-1|NA|TRBJ2-5
TGCGCCAGCAGCTATGGGCCCCTACCGGGGGCTCAAGAGACCCAGTACTTC
CASSYGPLPGAQETQYF
>NA|TRBV7-2|TRBD1|TRBJ1-2
TGTGCCAGCAGCCGGGACAGGAGCTCCTATGGCTACACCTTC
CASSRDRSSYGYTF
>NA|TRBV19|NA|TRBJ1-5
TGTGCCAGTAGTATAGTCTCGCTTGGGTACAATCAGCCCCAGCATTTT
CASSIVSLGYNQPQHF
>few|TRBV28|TRBD1|TRBJ2-1
TGTGCCAGCACCTCCGCGGGACAGGCAAGCTCCTACAATGAGCAGTTCTTC
CASTSAGQASSYNEQFF
>once|TRBV11-2|NA|TRBJ1-6
TGTGCCAGCAGCTTAGATAGATCACCCCTCCACTTT
CASSLDRSPLHF
>NA|TRBV3-1/TRBV3-2|NA|TRBJ1-2
TGTGCCAGCAGCCGTGGACGGAACTATGGCTACACCTTC
CASSRGRNYGYTF
>NA|TRBV24-1|NA|TRBJ2-2
TGTGCCACCAGTGACACCGAAGGAGGGCCGAACACCGGGGAGCTGTTTTTT
CATSDTEGGPNTGELFF
>NA|TRBV7-9|NA|TRBJ2-7
TGTGCCAGCAGCTTCAGCGGGTCCGCCTACGAGCAGTACTTC
CASSFSGSAYEQYF
>once|TRBV6-6|NA|TRBJ2-7
TGTGCCAGCACCCGAGACCTTCGGAGCGAGCAGTACTTC
CASTRDLRSEQYF